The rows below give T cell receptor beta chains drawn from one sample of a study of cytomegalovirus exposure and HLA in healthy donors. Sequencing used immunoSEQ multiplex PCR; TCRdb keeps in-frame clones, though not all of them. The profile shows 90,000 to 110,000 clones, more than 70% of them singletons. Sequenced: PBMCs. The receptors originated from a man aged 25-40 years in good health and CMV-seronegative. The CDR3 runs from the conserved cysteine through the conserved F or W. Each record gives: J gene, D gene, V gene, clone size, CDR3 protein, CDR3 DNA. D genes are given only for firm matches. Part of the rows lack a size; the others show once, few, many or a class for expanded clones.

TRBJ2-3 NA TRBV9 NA CASSVAWGRGDTQYF TGTGCCAGCAGCGTAGCTTGGGGGCGCGGGGATACGCAGTATTTT
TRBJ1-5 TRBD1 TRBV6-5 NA CASRRTGDVNQPQHF TGTGCCAGCAGGCGGACAGGGGACGTTAATCAGCCCCAGCATTTT
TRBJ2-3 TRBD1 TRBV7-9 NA CASSLTGFADTQYF TGTGCCAGCAGCTTGACAGGGTTCGCAGATACGCAGTATTTT
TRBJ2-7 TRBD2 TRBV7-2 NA CASSLGVAGGYEQYF TGTGCCAGCAGCTTAGGGGTTGCGGGAGGCTACGAGCAGTACTTC
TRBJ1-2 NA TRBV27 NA CASSRTQGLSYTF TGTGCCAGCAGTCGAACTCAGGGCTTGAGCTACACCTTC
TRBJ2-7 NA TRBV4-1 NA CASSQDSGYSYEQYF TGCGCCAGCAGCCAAGACTCGGGTTACTCCTACGAGCAGTACTTC
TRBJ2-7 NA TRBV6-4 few CASSERAPGLQYF TGTGCCAGCAGTGAGAGGGCTCCTGGCCTACAGTACTTC
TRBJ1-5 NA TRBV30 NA CAWSTGRVNQPQHF TGTGCCTGGAGTACAGGCAGGGTGAATCAGCCCCAGCATTTT
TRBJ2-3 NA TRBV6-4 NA CASSEGLAADTQYF TGTGCCAGCAGTGAGGGACTCGCAGCGGATACGCAGTATTTT
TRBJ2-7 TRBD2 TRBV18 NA CASSRNGASGDHEQYF TGTGCCAGCTCACGCAACGGGGCTAGCGGGGACCACGAGCAGTACTTC